This T cell receptor beta chain was observed in a study of response to subunit inactivated influenza vaccine. TCRdb reanalysed the RT-PCR reads using MiXCR and keeps one entry per CDR3 protein. In the table there are just under 250,000 distinct CDR3 sequences, 12% of which are singletons. The table lists this clonotype with many counts. The CDR3 is 15 residues long. J gave up 2 bases and V 4 bases, and 5 bases lay outside the gene matches. Looked up from germline, CDR1 is SGHRS and CDR2 is YFSETQ. The V call is TRBV5-1, the J call TRBJ2-4; 8 bases fit TRBD1. The clonotype originates from a man in his fifties who received an inactivated influenza vaccine. The sequencing here drew on non-naive T cells sorted from PBMCs, taken approximately 15 days before vaccination. The CDR3 sequence: CASSAGQGTKNIQYF. The CDR3 bases are TGCGCCAGCAGCGCCGGACAGGGCACCAAAAACATTCAGTACTTC.